These T cell receptor beta chains were read from a single sample in a study of blood T cells in healthy people across ages. TCRdb ran MiXCR on the 5' RACE reads and lists one entry per CDR3 protein. The sample consists of about 930,000 distinct CDR3 sequences, about 29% of them appearing once. Separately, the same data were catalogued under a study of T cells of mothers and their children.

The sample consisted of blood. Source of these receptors: a woman in her forties in good health. CDR3s include the opening cysteine and the closing phenylalanine or tryptophan. A D gene is named only where the DNA matches it firmly. Size is omitted from some rows. Given values are once, few, many or a class for expanded clones.

d_gene | j_gene | v_gene | abundance | CDR3aa | CDR3nt
NA | TRBJ1-2 | TRBV7-2 | NA | CASSRGGNTYGYTF | TGTGCCAGCAGCAGGGGAGGGAATACCTATGGCTACACCTTC
TRBD1 | TRBJ2-2 | TRBV10-3 | NA | CAISEGGQIYTGELFF | TGTGCCATCAGTGAAGGGGGACAGATTTACACCGGGGAGCTGTTTTTT
NA | TRBJ2-7 | TRBV20-1 | many | CNMRGPGPHEQYF | TGCAATATGCGCGGGCCGGGCCCCCACGAGCAGTACTTC
NA | TRBJ2-1 | TRBV20-1 | NA | CSAEPPLALNEQFF | TGCAGTGCCGAGCCCCCTTTAGCGTTGAATGAGCAGTTCTTC
NA | TRBJ2-7 | TRBV9 | many | CASSEGGTATYEQYF | TGTGCCAGCAGCGAGGGGGGGACAGCGACCTACGAGCAGTACTTC
TRBD2 | TRBJ2-5 | TRBV7-2 | few | CASSLVSGRGETQYF | TGTGCCAGCAGCTTAGTCAGCGGGAGGGGAGAGACCCAGTACTTC
TRBD1 | TRBJ2-4 | TRBV6-9 | many | CASSYSPLGQGAKNIQYF | TGTGCCAGCAGTTATTCGCCGTTGGGACAGGGGGCCAAAAACATTCAGTACTTC
NA | TRBJ2-5 | TRBV9 | many | CASSVESRQETQYF | TGTGCCAGCAGCGTAGAATCCCGACAAGAGACCCAGTACTTC
NA | TRBJ1-1 | TRBV5-6 | NA | CASSLSGFPEAFF | TGTGCCAGCAGCTTGTCGGGGTTTCCTGAAGCTTTCTTT
TRBD1 | TRBJ2-3 | TRBV2 | many | CASTGQGITDTQYF | TGTGCCAGCACTGGACAGGGGATCACAGATACGCAGTATTTT
TRBD1 | TRBJ1-6 | TRBV20-1 | many | CSADSNRGKNSPLHF | TGCAGTGCTGATTCTAACAGGGGGAAGAATTCACCCCTCCACTTT
NA | TRBJ1-5 | TRBV4-2 | NA | CASSATGFDQPQHF | TGTGCCAGCAGCGCAACAGGGTTCGATCAGCCCCAGCATTTT
NA | TRBJ1-3 | TRBV12-3/TRBV12-4 | few | CASGLLLSGNTIYF | TGTGCCAGCGGACTCTTGCTCTCTGGAAACACCATATATTTT
NA | TRBJ1-1 | TRBV28 | NA | CASSLKIVNTEAFF | TGTGCCAGCAGTCTCAAGATCGTGAACACTGAAGCTTTCTTT
NA | TRBJ1-2 | TRBV6-5 | few | CASSSLLDFRGGANYGYTF | TGTGCCAGCAGTTCCTTACTCGATTTCCGAGGGGGAGCTAACTATGGCTACACCTTC
TRBD2 | TRBJ2-1 | TRBV2 | NA | CASSLNLAGGRSEQFF | TGTGCCAGCAGTCTAAATTTAGCGGGGGGGCGGAGTGAGCAGTTCTTC
NA | TRBJ1-5 | TRBV28 | few | CASSLGGGRKPQHF | TGTGCCAGCAGTTTAGGAGGGGGTAGGAAGCCCCAGCATTTT
NA | TRBJ1-2 | TRBV4-1 | few | CASSQVVGPSGGYGYTF | TGCGCCAGCAGCCAAGTTGTGGGACCCTCGGGGGGCTATGGCTACACCTTC
NA | TRBJ1-1 | TRBV12-3/TRBV12-4 | NA | CASSRWSTEAFF | TGTGCCAGCAGTAGGTGGAGCACTGAAGCTTTCTTT
NA | TRBJ2-7 | TRBV4-3 | many | CASSASLGSYEQYF | TGCGCCAGCAGCGCTAGCTTAGGGTCCTACGAGCAGTACTTC
NA | TRBJ1-1 | TRBV9 | few | CASTKGGQNTEAFF | TGTGCCAGCACCAAGGGGGGACAGAACACTGAAGCTTTCTTT
TRBD1 | TRBJ1-2 | TRBV27 | NA | CASSPGTGYNYGYTF | TGTGCCAGCAGTCCCGGGACAGGGTATAACTATGGCTACACCTTC
NA | TRBJ2-3 | TRBV5-1 | NA | CASSRGPGDTQYF | TGCGCCAGCAGTAGGGGCCCAGGGGATACGCAGTATTTT
TRBD2 | TRBJ2-3 | TRBV9 | NA | CASSVGLAITDTQYF | TGTGCCAGCAGCGTAGGACTAGCCATCACAGATACGCAGTATTTT
NA | TRBJ2-3 | TRBV5-1 | NA | CASSLDGPASTDTQYF | TGCGCCAGCAGTCTGGACGGGCCGGCTAGCACAGATACGCAGTATTTT
NA | TRBJ2-2 | TRBV6-6 | NA | CASRGGPGELFF | TGTGCCAGCAGAGGGGGGCCCGGGGAGCTGTTTTTT
TRBD2 | TRBJ2-7 | TRBV20-1 | many | CSAPSYSGVYEQYF | TGCAGTGCCCCCAGCTACAGCGGGGTCTACGAGCAGTACTTC
TRBD2 | TRBJ2-7 | TRBV2 | NA | CASTGGGNYEQYF | TGTGCCAGCACGGGCGGGGGGAATTACGAGCAGTACTTC
TRBD1 | TRBJ2-7 | TRBV6-5 | many | CASSYDRVDEQYF | TGTGCCAGCAGTTATGACAGGGTTGACGAGCAGTACTTC
NA | TRBJ2-4 | TRBV15 | many | CATSRDTLANIQYF | TGTGCCACCAGCAGAGATACCCTAGCGAACATTCAGTACTTC
NA | TRBJ2-7 | TRBV10-3 | NA | CAISDDGGLRYTQYF | TGTGCCATCAGTGATGATGGGGGCCTGAGGTATACCCAGTACTTC
NA | TRBJ2-6 | TRBV9 | NA | CASGTAVSGANVLTF | TGTGCCAGCGGTACGGCTGTCTCTGGGGCCAACGTCCTGACTTTC
NA | TRBJ2-3 | TRBV7-9 | few | CASGGSTGTSTDTQYF | TGTGCCAGCGGGGGGTCCACAGGAACTAGCACAGATACGCAGTATTTT
TRBD1 | TRBJ1-2 | TRBV5-5 | NA | CASLVGTGVTNYGYTF | TGTGCCAGCCTAGTCGGGACAGGAGTAACTAACTATGGCTACACCTTC
TRBD2 | TRBJ2-3 | TRBV29-1 | many | CSVCGGLSTDTQYF | TGCAGCGTTTGCGGGGGTCTCAGCACAGATACGCAGTATTTT
TRBD1 | TRBJ1-4 | TRBV14 | NA | CASSLRQGIEKLFF | TGTGCCAGCAGCTTACGACAGGGAATTGAAAAACTGTTTTTT
NA | TRBJ2-5 | TRBV15 | NA | CATSRDRAGETQYF | TGTGCCACCAGCAGAGATCGGGCTGGTGAGACCCAGTACTTC
NA | TRBJ2-3 | TRBV6-4 | NA | CASSATEGGTDTQYF | TGTGCCAGCAGTGCAACAGAGGGGGGCACAGATACGCAGTATTTT
NA | TRBJ1-5 | TRBV20-1 | NA | CSARARVYSNQPQHF | TGCAGTGCTAGGGCTAGAGTCTATAGCAATCAGCCCCAGCATTTT
NA | TRBJ1-2 | TRBV19 | NA | CASSIPTEGYGYTF | TGTGCCAGTAGTATACCCACAGAGGGCTATGGCTACACCTTC
NA | TRBJ1-1 | TRBV20-1 | NA | CSARRPRWNTEAFF | TGCAGTGCTAGGCGCCCCCGGTGGAACACTGAAGCTTTCTTT
NA | TRBJ2-1 | TRBV3-1 | many | CASSQAGEQFF | TGTGCCAGCAGCCAAGCGGGCGAGCAGTTCTTC
NA | TRBJ1-5 | TRBV7-2 | few | CASSKVGGSNQPQHF | TGTGCCAGCAGCAAAGTAGGGGGGTCCAATCAGCCCCAGCATTTT
TRBD1 | TRBJ2-3 | TRBV9 | once | CASRHTGEDTQYF | TGTGCCAGCAGACACACAGGGGAGGATACGCAGTATTTT
TRBD1 | TRBJ2-3 | TRBV5-1 | NA | CASSWTGPRTDTQYF | TGCGCCAGCAGCTGGACAGGCCCACGCACAGATACGCAGTATTTT
TRBD1 | TRBJ2-5 | TRBV5-1 | NA | CASSPSTGGETQYF | TGCGCCAGCAGCCCCAGTACAGGGGGGGAGACCCAGTACTTC
NA | TRBJ2-3 | TRBV7-2 | once | CASSWTGTEGTDTQYF | TGTGCCAGCAGCTGGACGGGGACGGAAGGCACAGATACGCAGTATTTT
NA | TRBJ2-7 | TRBV7-2 | many | CASSLDLLAPYEQYF | TGTGCCAGCAGCTTAGACCTCTTAGCTCCCTACGAGCAGTACTTC
NA | TRBJ2-1 | TRBV9 | many | CASSEGTVYNEQFF | TGTGCCAGCAGCGAGGGGACGGTCTACAATGAGCAGTTCTTC
NA | TRBJ1-5 | TRBV30 | NA | CAWSGRGGGAGKVGNQPQHF | TGTGCCTGGAGTGGCCGGGGAGGAGGTGCAGGGAAGGTAGGCAATCAGCCCCAGCATTTT
TRBD1 | TRBJ1-2 | TRBV20-1 | few | CSPGGADYGYTF | TGCAGTCCAGGGGGGGCTGACTATGGCTACACCTTC
TRBD2 | TRBJ2-1 | TRBV10-3 | NA | CAGGSGGAPNEQFF | TGTGCCGGGGGCTCGGGGGGGGCCCCCAATGAGCAGTTCTTC